A selection of T cell receptor beta chains follows, all from one sample in a study of T-cell reconstitution after alpha-beta-depleted transplantation in children. TCRdb itself ran the PCR reads through MiXCR, one entry per CDR3 protein. The sample has some 500,000 distinct CDR3 sequences; 32% are singletons. Source: PBMCs from the stem cell graft donor, taken from the stem cell graft. The source of these receptors is a human donor who donated a stem cell graft to a child with aplastic anemia. Both conserved end residues are trimmed from each CDR3. Each record gives: V gene, CDR3 protein.

>TRBV28
ASSSPRGGDSYEQY
>TRBV6-1
ASSGGPTRNQPQH
>TRBV12-3/TRBV12-4
ASTKPAGYEQY
>TRBV7-2
ASSLGQGASYGYT
>TRBV29-1
SVEHLAGDSKSTDTQY
>TRBV5-4
ASSLENRTPNTEAF
>TRBV6-2/TRBV6-3
ASSPGAGWANTGELF
>TRBV7-9
ASSPTGGFEQF
>TRBV13
ASSSSRDRFGGYNEQF
>TRBV20-1
SATTGIPYEQY
>TRBV18
ASSFRRAETQY
>TRBV15
ATSSQYPTVTEAF
>TRBV5-1
ASSLVLSGLGETQY
>TRBV6-1
ASKDREGGNNEQF
>TRBV12-3/TRBV12-4
ASSQKGFPGSYNEQF
>TRBV20-1
SATGLAGAVLDTQY
>TRBV7-2
ASSLPAGQGQETQY
>TRBV10-3
AIRGLAGNEQF
>TRBV6-5
ASSYSGQGAENEQF
>TRBV19
ASRGETGQGDNYGYT
>TRBV10-3
AISVSRGANTGELF
>TRBV12-3/TRBV12-4
ASSFARIEAF
>TRBV27
ASSLFTGYEQY
>TRBV5-1
ASSSGTSGRPYNEQF
>TRBV29-1
SVLTGSETQY
>TRBV5-6
ASSPNWGTGAEAF
>TRBV4-3
ASSQVSTGSYNEQF
>TRBV23-1
ASRLLGEEIADTQY
>TRBV7-6
ASSPRFIGRDTQY
>TRBV12-3/TRBV12-4
ASRQDYGYT
>TRBV11-2
ASSLPFPGLAGGTDTQY
>TRBV6-5
ASSYNPNYGYT
>TRBV3-1
ASSQMPNTDTQY
>TRBV6-2/TRBV6-3
ASTASGSYNEQF
>TRBV7-8
ASSLVSGTREAF
>TRBV7-6
ASSQRDRVHEQY
>TRBV5-1
ASSLWTGVNQPQH
>TRBV7-6
ASSSGSVNTEAF
>TRBV7-2
ASSPAGNSGNTIY
>TRBV18
ASSPPPYNNEQF
>TRBV7-2
ASSLPGTVEETQY
>TRBV7-9
ASSPDGRETQY
>TRBV12-3/TRBV12-4
ASRREGTSGPNRSYNEQF
>TRBV6-2/TRBV6-3
ASSRDTPGTSGRAGDTQY
>TRBV20-1
SAIKGLSYEQY
>TRBV29-1
SVLEWSLNTEAF
>TRBV11-2
ASSLLLAGVAGELF
>TRBV20-1
SARVFGETQY
>TRBV18
ASSPRESSYNEQF
>TRBV6-2/TRBV6-3
ASSLRGTNTDTQY